What follows are 8 T cell receptor beta chains derived from one specimen sequenced in a study of control samples from healthy donors and cancer patients. Some clones are missing from TCRdb's copy, which holds only in-frame ones; the method was immunoSEQ multiplex PCR. The sample consists of 170,000 or so clones, about 93% of them appearing once. Sequenced material: blood. The receptors were sampled from a man younger than 30 in good health.

The gene calls are TRBV28 and TRBJ1-6, with a possible D match to TRBD1 (5 bases). V was trimmed by 6 bases and J by 5 bases, leaving 11 bases between them. The CDR3 has 14 residues. Per germline, CDR1 MDHEN and CDR2 SYDVKM. The CDR3 sequence is CASRAGGDNSPLHF. The CDR3 region has the DNA TGTGCCAGCAGGGCAGGAGGGGATAATTCACCCCTCCACTTT.

The rearrangement joins TRBV28 to TRBJ1-1, with 7 bases that match TRBD1. Trimming removed 6 bases from V and 4 bases from J; junction bases left unmatched: 14. The CDR3 is made up of 16 amino acids. Per the germline V gene, CDR1 is MDHEN and CDR2 is SYDVKM. The CDR3 nucleotides read TGTGCCAGCAGCCCTCCCGTCCCAGGGGGGGGCACTGAAGCTTTCTTT. This encodes CASSPPVPGGGTEAFF.

This rearrangement joins TRBV5-1 to TRBJ2-5; D is undetermined. V gave up 6 bases and J gave up 1 base, with 10 bases separating them. The CDR3 has 13 amino acids. Germline CDR1 and CDR2: SGHRS and YFSETQ. CDR3: CASKWQTQETQYF. Written as DNA, the CDR3 is TGCGCCAGCAAATGGCAGACCCAAGAGACCCAGTACTTC.

The J gene is TRBJ2-3, the V gene TRBV5-5, with D maybe TRBD1 (5 bases). Deletions cut 5 bases from V and 0 bases from J, with 10 bases between. The CDR3 totals 14 residues. Looked up from germline, CDR1 is SGHKS and CDR2 is YYEKEE (reference sequence). CDR3 sequence reads: CASSNGHSTDTQYF. The CDR3, as DNA: TGTGCCAGCAGTAACGGACACAGCACAGATACGCAGTATTTT.

The chain couples TRBV12-5 to TRBJ2-3; 7 bases line up with TRBD1. CDR3 size: 14 residues. V gave up 6 bases and J gave up 4 bases; unmatched junction bases: 7. Germline CDR1 reads LGHNT; CDR2 reads FRNRAP. Here the CDR3 DNA reads TGTGCTAGTGGCCCCGACAGGGCTTCAGATACGCAGTATTTT. As protein: CASGPDRASDTQYF.

The rearrangement links TRBV25-1 to TRBJ1-6; D possibly corresponds to TRBD1 (5 bases). The germline gives CDR1 MGHDK, CDR2 SYGVNS. The V end was cut by 4 bases, the J end by 10 bases, with 11 bases between. The CDR3 has 13 amino acids. DNA of the CDR3: TGTGCCAGCAGTGGGGACGGTTTATCACCCCTCCACTTT. This encodes CASSGDGLSPLHF.

This clone has just one count. V usage is TRBV13 and J usage is TRBJ2-7; no clear D gene. The CDR3 sequence is 12 residues long. The V end was cut by 0 bases, the J end by 6 bases, with 6 bases between. Germline lookup yields CDR1 PRHDT and CDR2 FYEKMQ (reference sequence). CDR3 protein: CASSLGGLEQYF. The CDR3 DNA follows: TGTGCCAGCAGCTTAGGCGGGCTCGAGCAGTACTTC.

This chain joins TRBV29-1 and TRBJ2-1; D is undetermined. The CDR3 loop spans 11 amino acids. Germline lookup yields CDR1 SQVTM and CDR2 ANQGSEA. V lost 6 bases and J 9 bases, leaving 12 bases between the germline ends. The CDR3 is CSVLHGSEQFF. CDR3 sequence (DNA): TGCAGCGTCCTTCACGGGTCTGAGCAGTTCTTC.